The sequence of this T cell receptor beta chain was determined in a study of tumor-infiltrating lymphocytes in primary liver carcinoma (dated by TCRdb to 2015 to 2018). Study-level background: Hepatocellular carcinoma (four) or combined HCC and intrahepatic cholangiocarcinoma (one) was present in the five patients, who were three men and two women aged 30 to 69 years. Each sample produced roughly 3.65 to 7.5 million productive TCRbeta reads, and read depth showed no significant difference between tissue types. TCRbeta repertoire sequencing covered roughly 35 specimens from 5 patients: about 25 tumor regions, 5 adjacent noncancerous liver tissues and 5 peripheral blood samples. High reproducibility was observed for the technical replicate repertoires, with mean shared-clone rates around 0.9 and correlation coefficients above 0.95. To link TCRbeta repertoire diversity with the local molecular phenotype, the approximately 24 tumor region samples were profiled using Agilent mRNA microarrays. The five patients had tumors of stage T1-T3 N0M0, with maximum diameters ranging from roughly 4.2 to 10 cm. TCRbeta repertoire sequencing, expression microarrays and whole-exome sequencing were combined in the study across five regions of each liver tumor, with adjacent normal tissue and blood also included. Study-wide findings and limitations: Since the samples were bulk and unsorted, there was no way to compare CD4+ and CD8+ T cell repertoires. Because sequencing covered only the TCR beta chain and unpaired alpha chains were not captured, true repertoire diversity is likely underestimated. The top 250 clones made up a significantly larger repertoire fraction in tumors than in blood (p = 0.039). Only about 7.5-25% of top clones were found in all five regions of a tumor, suggesting spatial heterogeneity of tumor-infiltrating T cells. The study included only a few patients, and the authors note findings should be validated in a larger study. Pairs of tumor regions showed greater repertoire overlap (mean roughly 35%) than tumor-adjacent pairs (around 17%) or tumor-blood pairs (around 15%), which is consistent with antigen-driven expansion.

To note about this clonotype: Its antigen has not been determined. A junction boundary mismatches the germline segment, possibly from a read error.

A constant-region primer and ProtoScript II reverse transcriptase were used to reverse-transcribe TCRbeta-specific cDNA from approximately 550 ng total RNA. Three nested multiplex PCR rounds, following a slightly modified ARM-PCR procedure, were used to build the TCRbeta libraries. Each of the first two PCR rounds ran for around 9 cycles and used multiplex TRBV1-TRBV30 forward primers together with a Cbeta reverse primer. Sample barcodes and Illumina adapters were added in a final 25-cycle PCR with Deep VentR polymerase. Before sequencing, amplicons of 200-500 bp were purified from gel using a QIAquick gel extraction kit. An Illumina HiSeq 2500 was used to sequence the TCRbeta amplicons with 250-bp paired-end reads. Per the authors' processing: Trimmomatic v0.33 was used to quality-trim the reads, and FLASH v1.2.11 was used to merge paired reads so that full CDR3 sequences could be recovered. MiGEC v1.2.1b assigned V, D and J germline segments to the rearranged TCRbeta sequences. VDJtools v1.0.0 computed clonotype statistics and Shannon-Wiener diversity indices. To cut down on sampling bias, every analysis after diversity analysis relied on just the 250 most abundant clonotypes from each sample. TCRdb reworked the public reads: Q25 trimming with fastp, MiXCR clone assembly, productive beta chains retained. Identical CDR3 proteins give one entry, which carries the most common genes and DNA. TCRdb's processing, not the study's, gives the V and J calls here. Present in this sample are approximately 20,000 distinct CDR3 sequences, over 75% of which were seen just once. The ten largest make up around 40% of the sample.

Total RNA and DNA were co-extracted from around 18-30 mg of bulk tissue with the AllPrep DNA/RNA mini kit, without cell sorting. Roughly five patients with histopathologically diagnosed primary liver carcinoma underwent surgical resection in China between November 2015 and March 2016. Patients had chronic HBV infection and were treatment-naive at sampling. Five spatially separated regions were sampled from each tumor: the superior, inferior, left-lateral and right-lateral poles, plus the tumor centre. Histology showed that every tumor sample contained more than 85% viable tumor cells. Fresh tumor and adjacent tissue pieces were bisected, with one half stored in RNAlater at -80 degrees C and the other half sent for histology. The CDR3, cysteine through phenylalanine, is 14 amino acids long. Just CDR3 DNA is preserved here, 42 bases in frame from base 1. The germline V gene (reference sequence) gives CDR1 as SGHAT and CDR2 as FQDESV.

The chain joins TRBV11-1 to TRBJ2-5; the D segment may tentatively be TRBD1 or TRBD2, each giving 5 matched bases. The source is a woman aged 25 to 39 with primary liver carcinoma and hepatitis B virus infection. The sequenced sample was liver tumor tissue from sampling region 1. The cell subset or site label for this specimen denotes: tumor region T1, superior pole. The CDR3 amino acid sequence is: CDSGLAGREESQYF. Read as DNA, the sequence is TGTGACAGCGGCTTAGCAGGGCGCGAAGAGAGCCAGTACTTC.